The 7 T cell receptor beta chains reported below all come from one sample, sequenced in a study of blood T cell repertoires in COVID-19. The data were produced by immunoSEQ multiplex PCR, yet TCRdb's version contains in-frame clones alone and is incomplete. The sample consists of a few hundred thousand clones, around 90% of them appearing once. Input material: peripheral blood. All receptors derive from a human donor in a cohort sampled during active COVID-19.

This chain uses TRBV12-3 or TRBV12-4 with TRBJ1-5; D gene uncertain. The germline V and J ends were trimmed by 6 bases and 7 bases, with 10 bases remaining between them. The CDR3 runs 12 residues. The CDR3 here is CASRSGGQPQHF. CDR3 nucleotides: TGTGCCAGCAGATCAGGAGGGCAGCCCCAGCATTTT.

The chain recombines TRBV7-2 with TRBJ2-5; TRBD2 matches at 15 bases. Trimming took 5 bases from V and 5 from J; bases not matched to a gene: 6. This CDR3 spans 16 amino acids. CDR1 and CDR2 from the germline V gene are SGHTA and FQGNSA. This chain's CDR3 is CASSLWTSGGVETQYF. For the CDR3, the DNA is TGTGCCAGCAGCCTCTGGACTAGCGGGGGGGTCGAGACCCAGTACTTC.

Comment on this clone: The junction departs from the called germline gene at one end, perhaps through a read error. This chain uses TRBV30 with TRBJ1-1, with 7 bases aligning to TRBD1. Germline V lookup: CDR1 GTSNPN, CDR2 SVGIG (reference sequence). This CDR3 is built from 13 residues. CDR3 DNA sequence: TGTGCCTGGGAACCGGGACAGAACTCTGAAGCTTTCTTT. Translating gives CAWEPGQNSEAFF.

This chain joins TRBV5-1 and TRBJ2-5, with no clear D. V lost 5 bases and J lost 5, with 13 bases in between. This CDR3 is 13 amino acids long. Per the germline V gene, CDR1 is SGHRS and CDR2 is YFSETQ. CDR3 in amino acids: CASSIPGGETQYF. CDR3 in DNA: TGCGCCAGCAGTATACCGGGTGGGGAGACCCAGTACTTC.

CDR3 bases: TGTGCCAGCAGTTACTTCGAGGGAAGGTTAGAGACCCAGTACTTC. Amino acid sequence: CASSYFEGRLETQYF. This chain uses TRBV6-5 with TRBJ2-5, with a weak D call TRBD2 (5 bases). This CDR3 comprises 15 residues. Trimming left V 1 base short and J 4 bases short, with 13 bases between. Germline CDR1 MNHEY, CDR2 SVGAGI.

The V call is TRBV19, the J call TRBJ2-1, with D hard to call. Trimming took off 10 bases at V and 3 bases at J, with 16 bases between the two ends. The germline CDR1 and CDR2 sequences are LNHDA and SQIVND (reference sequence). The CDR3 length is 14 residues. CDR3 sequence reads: CANLVSHGYNEQFF. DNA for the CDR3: TGTGCCAACCTGGTAAGCCACGGCTACAATGAGCAGTTCTTC.

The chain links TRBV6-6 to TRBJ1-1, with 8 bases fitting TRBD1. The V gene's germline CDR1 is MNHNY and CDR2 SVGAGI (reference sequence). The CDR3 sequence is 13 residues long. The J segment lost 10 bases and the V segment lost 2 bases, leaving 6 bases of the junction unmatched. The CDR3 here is CASSYVVDRGAFF. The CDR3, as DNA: TGTGCCAGCAGTTACGTTGTCGACAGGGGAGCTTTCTTT.